This T cell receptor (beta chain) came from a study of T cell responses to AZD1222 COVID-19 vaccine. This CDR3 spans 14 amino acids. Germline assignment: CDR1 LNHDA and CDR2 SQIVND (reference sequence). The ends were cut back, 5 bases at V and 3 bases at J, with 14 bases in the middle. Produced via immunoSEQ multiplex PCR; TCRdb's table is partial and in-frame only. The data contain 93,000 or so clones, 91% of them singletons. The genes are TRBV19 and TRBJ2-7, with D perhaps being TRBD1 or TRBD2 (6 bases each). This TCR was sampled from an adult in good health. Sequencing was performed on peripheral blood, taken on day 0 of AZD1222 vaccination. The CDR3 protein is CASSAGHQFYEQYF. The CDR3 nucleotides read TGTGCCAGTAGTGCGGGACACCAATTCTACGAGCAGTACTTC.